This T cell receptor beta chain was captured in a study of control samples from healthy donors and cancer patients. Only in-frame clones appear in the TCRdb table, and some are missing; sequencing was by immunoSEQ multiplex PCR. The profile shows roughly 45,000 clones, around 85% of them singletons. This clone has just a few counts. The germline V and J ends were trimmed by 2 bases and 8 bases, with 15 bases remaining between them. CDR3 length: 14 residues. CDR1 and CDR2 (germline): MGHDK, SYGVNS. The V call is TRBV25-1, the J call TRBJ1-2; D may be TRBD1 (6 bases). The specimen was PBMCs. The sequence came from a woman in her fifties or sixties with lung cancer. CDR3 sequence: CASSERGGDLGYTF. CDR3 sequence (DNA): TGTGCCAGCAGTGAAAGAGGGGGGGACCTCGGCTACACCTTC.